The clone carrying this TCR beta chain was counted once. Under the authors' procedure: Reference gene primer amplification in the assay estimated nucleated cell counts. TCRdb's table, derived via immunoSEQ multiplex PCR, lists solely in-frame clones and lacks some. The V and J calls and clone size are taken from that table; D and trimming were inferred from the DNA. Of approximately 260,000 clones in the sample, around four fifths were seen once. This sample is part of a study of blood T cell repertoires in COVID-19. Study details: The samples span acute and convalescent COVID-19 from the United States, Italy and Spain. Nucleic acid was either cDNA or gDNA, and it came from T cells, B-cell-depleted T cells, or PBMCs.

The CDR3 is 13 amino acids. Trimming shortened V by 1 base and J by 4 bases, and 8 bases separated the two germline ends. V usage is TRBV12-3 or TRBV12-4 and J usage is TRBJ2-7; no definite D call. This TCR came from a woman aged 55-70 years with active or convalescent COVID-19. Material: peripheral blood. Here the CDR3 reads CASSLDSRYEQYF. CDR3 sequence (DNA): TGTGCCAGCAGTTTAGACAGCAGATACGAGCAGTACTTC.